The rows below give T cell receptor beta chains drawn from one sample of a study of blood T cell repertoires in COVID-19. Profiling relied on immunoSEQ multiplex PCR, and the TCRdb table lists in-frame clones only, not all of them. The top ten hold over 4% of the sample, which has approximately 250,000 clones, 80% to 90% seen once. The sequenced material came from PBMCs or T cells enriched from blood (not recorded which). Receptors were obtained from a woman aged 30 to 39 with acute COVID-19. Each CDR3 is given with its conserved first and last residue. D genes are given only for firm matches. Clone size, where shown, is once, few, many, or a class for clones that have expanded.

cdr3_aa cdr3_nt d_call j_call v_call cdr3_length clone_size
CASSQGQGAFYGYTF TGTGCCAGCAGCCAAGGCCAGGGGGCTTTCTATGGCTACACCTTC TRBD1 TRBJ1-2 TRBV4-2 15 .
CASSEASGRPDTQYF TGTGCCAGCAGTGAAGCCAGCGGGAGGCCAGATACGCAGTATTTT TRBD2 TRBJ2-3 TRBV6-1 15 many
CASSPTGLEETQYF TGTGCCAGCAGCCCGACAGGACTAGAGGAGACCCAGTACTTC . TRBJ2-5 TRBV7-3 14 .
CASSPWETLREANEKLFF TGTGCCAGCAGTCCCTGGGAGACCCTCCGGGAGGCTAATGAAAAACTGTTTTTT . TRBJ1-4 TRBV27 18 .
CASSSSGRVYEQYF TGTGCCAGCAGTTCTAGCGGGAGGGTGTACGAGCAGTACTTC TRBD2 TRBJ2-7 TRBV6-2/TRBV6-3 14 .
CASSLTGADTQYF TGTGCCAGCAGTTTAACGGGGGCAGATACGCAGTATTTT . TRBJ2-3 TRBV27 13 .
CAWSPGQGREKLFF TGTGCCTGGAGTCCGGGACAGGGTCGAGAAAAACTGTTTTTT TRBD1 TRBJ1-4 TRBV30 14 .
CASSVQTGIGAGNEQYF TGTGCCAGCAGTGTCCAAACAGGGATCGGGGCCGGCAACGAGCAGTACTTC . TRBJ2-7 TRBV6-1 17 .
CASSQGGLASSYNEQFF TGTGCCAGCAGCCAAGGGGGACTGGCGAGCTCCTACAATGAGCAGTTCTTC . TRBJ2-1 TRBV3-1/TRBV3-2 17 once
CASSPQDTDTQYF TGTGCCAGCAGCCCCCAGGACACAGATACGCAGTATTTT . TRBJ2-3 TRBV11-3 13 .
CASSRRRADTQYF TGTGCCAGCAGTCGAAGGAGGGCAGATACGCAGTATTTT . TRBJ2-3 TRBV6-4 13 few
CASSPETITGELFF TGTGCCAGCTCACCTGAGACTATTACCGGGGAGCTGTTTTTT . TRBJ2-2 TRBV18 14 .
CASSPYPGTAPEKLFF TGTGCCAGCTCCCCTTACCCCGGGACAGCTCCGGAAAAACTGTTTTTT TRBD1 TRBJ1-4 TRBV18 16 .
CSVEDLHYRTARLRGYTF TGCAGCGTTGAAGATCTTCACTATAGGACAGCCAGACTGCGGGGCTACACCTTC . TRBJ1-2 TRBV29-1 18 .
CASSPGTGGTGELFF TGCGCCAGCAGTCCCGGGACAGGAGGTACCGGGGAGCTGTTTTTT TRBD1 TRBJ2-2 TRBV4-1 15 few
CASSPMGSKTGTDTQYF TGTGCCAGCTCACCAATGGGAAGCAAGACAGGCACAGATACGCAGTATTTT . TRBJ2-3 TRBV18 17 .
CASSLVGKREGTQYF TGTGCCAGCAGCTTAGTGGGGAAGCGGGAGGGAACGCAGTATTTT TRBD2 TRBJ2-3 TRBV7-2 15 .
CASGFTDRHNEKLFF TGTGCCAGCGGATTCACGGACAGACACAATGAAAAACTGTTTTTT . TRBJ1-4 TRBV28 15 .
CASSGQASYEQYF TGTGCCAGCAGCGGACAGGCGTCCTACGAGCAGTACTTC TRBD1 TRBJ2-7 TRBV7-9 13 once
CASRPGVTGELFF TGTGCCAGCAGGCCGGGTGTCACCGGGGAGCTGTTTTTT . TRBJ2-2 TRBV2 13 .
CASSKSGYNEQFF TGTGCCAGCAGCAAGAGCGGATACAATGAGCAGTTCTTC . TRBJ2-1 TRBV28 13 .
CASSPLYNEQFF TGTGCCAGCAGCCCACTTTACAATGAGCAGTTCTTC . TRBJ2-1 TRBV6-2/TRBV6-3 12 .
CASRWTVNQPQHF TGTGCCAGCAGATGGACAGTCAATCAGCCCCAGCATTTT . TRBJ1-5 TRBV27 13 .
CASSYSRDNEQFF TGTGCCAGCAGTTACTCGAGGGACAATGAGCAGTTCTTC . TRBJ2-1 TRBV6-5 13 .
CASSLLGGGDEQFF TGTGCCAGCAGTTTGCTTGGCGGGGGGGATGAGCAGTTCTTC TRBD2 TRBJ2-1 TRBV27 14 .
CASSKSGTLTYEQYF TGTGCCAGCAGCAAATCGGGAACGTTAACCTACGAGCAGTACTTC . TRBJ2-7 TRBV7-2 15 .
CASSPWGQGFGENYGYTF TGTGCCAGCAGCCCATGGGGACAGGGTTTTGGGGAGAACTATGGCTACACCTTC TRBD1 TRBJ1-2 TRBV11-2 18 .
CATSEGSGANVLTF TGTGCCACCAGCGAGGGCTCTGGGGCCAACGTCCTGACTTTC . TRBJ2-6 TRBV15 14 .
CASSQEFRGSDEQYF TGTGCCAGCAGCCAAGAATTTCGTGGGAGTGACGAGCAGTACTTC . TRBJ2-7 TRBV4-2 15 .
CASSNTGTGLGGELFF TGTGCCAGCAGCAACACCGGGACAGGGTTGGGCGGGGAGCTGTTTTTT TRBD1 TRBJ2-2 TRBV13 16 .
CASRRQGAGGYTF TGTGCCAGCAGAAGACAGGGGGCAGGGGGCTACACCTTC TRBD1 TRBJ1-2 TRBV2 13 .
CASSLYTGLNSGYTF TGTGCCAGCAGCTTATATACAGGGTTAAATTCTGGCTACACCTTC . TRBJ1-2 TRBV13 15 .
CASSTTGTSGYNEQFF TGTGCCAGTAGCACAACCGGGACTAGCGGTTACAATGAGCAGTTCTTC TRBD2 TRBJ2-1 TRBV19 16 .
CASSEEYRSNEAFF TGTGCCAGCAGTGAAGAATACAGGAGTAACGAAGCTTTCTTT . TRBJ1-1 TRBV25-1 14 .
CASRGPTGNTEAFF TGTGCCAGCAGAGGACCGACAGGGAACACTGAAGCTTTCTTT . TRBJ1-1 TRBV3-1/TRBV3-2 14 .
CASRPGLVLDTQYF TGCGCCAGCAGACCCGGACTAGTCTTAGATACGCAGTATTTT TRBD2 TRBJ2-3 TRBV10-1 14 .
CASSRVDSLMNTEAFF TGTGCCAGCAGCCGCGTGGACAGCCTGATGAACACTGAAGCTTTCTTT . TRBJ1-1 TRBV27 16 .
CASSLTGSNQPQHF TGTGCCAGCAGCTTAACAGGCTCCAATCAGCCCCAGCATTTT . TRBJ1-5 TRBV7-2 14 .
CASSIWDSTSPLHF TGTGCCAGTAGTATATGGGACAGTACATCACCCCTCCACTTT TRBD1 TRBJ1-6 TRBV19 14 .
CASRRDSSYEQYF TGTGCCAGCAGACGGGACTCTTCCTACGAGCAGTACTTC . TRBJ2-7 TRBV11-2 13 few
CAWKNTVNYGYTF TGTGCCTGGAAGAATACAGTTAACTATGGCTACACCTTC . TRBJ1-2 TRBV30 13 .
CASSQETSGTDTQYF TGTGCCAGCAGCCAAGAGACTAGCGGCACAGATACGCAGTATTTT TRBD2 TRBJ2-3 TRBV7-8 15 .
CASTNWGGEQYF TGCGCCAGCACCAATTGGGGGGGCGAGCAGTACTTC TRBD2 TRBJ2-7 TRBV5-1 12 .
CATSREPGANTGELFF TGTGCCACCAGCAGAGAACCGGGGGCGAACACCGGGGAGCTGTTTTTT . TRBJ2-2 TRBV15 16 once
CASIPGTGDGYTF TGTGCCAGCATCCCCGGGACAGGGGATGGCTACACCTTC TRBD1 TRBJ1-2 TRBV28 13 .